The T cell receptor beta chain under discussion was sequenced for a study of PD-L1 blockade in urothelial cancer. About the research overall: Prior exposure to chemotherapy in patients amounted to 0 to 3 regimens received.

The trim removed 5 bases at V and 8 bases at J, leaving 5 bases unmatched. Germline V gene sequence: CDR1 MNHEY, CDR2 SVGAGI. This CDR3 comprises 13 residues. Data came from immunoSEQ multiplex PCR; TCRdb stores just in-frame clones and leaves some out. This sample has tens of thousands of clones, with 82% found just once. Sequencing used PBMCs, obtained around atezolizumab (anti-PD-L1) treatment. The receptor comes from a man aged 65 to 85 with urothelial cancer. The chain combines TRBV6-5 with TRBJ2-1, with 8 bases aligning to TRBD1. The CDR3 reads CASSLDRGDEQFF. CDR3 DNA: TGTGCCAGCAGTCTCGACAGGGGCGATGAGCAGTTCTTC.